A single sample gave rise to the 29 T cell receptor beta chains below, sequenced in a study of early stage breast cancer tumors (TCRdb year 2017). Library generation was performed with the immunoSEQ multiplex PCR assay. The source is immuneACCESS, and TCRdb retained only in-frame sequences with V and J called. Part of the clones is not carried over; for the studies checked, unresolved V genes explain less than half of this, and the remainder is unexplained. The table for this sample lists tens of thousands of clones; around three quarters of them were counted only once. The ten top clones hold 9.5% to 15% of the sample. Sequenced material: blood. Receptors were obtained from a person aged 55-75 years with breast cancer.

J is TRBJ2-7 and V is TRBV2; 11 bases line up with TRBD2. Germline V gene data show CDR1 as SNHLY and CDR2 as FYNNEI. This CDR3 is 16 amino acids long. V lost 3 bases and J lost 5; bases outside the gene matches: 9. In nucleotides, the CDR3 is TGTGCCAGCAGTGACGTGGCTAGCGGGAGGATCCACGAGCAGTACTTC. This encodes CASSDVASGRIHEQYF.

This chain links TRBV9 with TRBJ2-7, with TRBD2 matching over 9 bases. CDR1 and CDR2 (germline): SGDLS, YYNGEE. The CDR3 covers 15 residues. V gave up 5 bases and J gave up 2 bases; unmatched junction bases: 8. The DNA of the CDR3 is TGTGCCAGCAGTGAAACTAGCGGGCCTCCCTACGAGCAGTACTTC. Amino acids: CASSETSGPPYEQYF.

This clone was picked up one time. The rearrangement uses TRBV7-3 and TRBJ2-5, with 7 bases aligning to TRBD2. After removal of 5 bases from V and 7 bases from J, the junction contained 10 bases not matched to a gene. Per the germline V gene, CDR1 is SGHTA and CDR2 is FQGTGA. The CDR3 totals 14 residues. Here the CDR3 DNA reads TGTGCCAGCAGCCCCGAACCGGGGGGTGGGACCCAGTACTTC. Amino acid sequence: CASSPEPGGGTQYF.

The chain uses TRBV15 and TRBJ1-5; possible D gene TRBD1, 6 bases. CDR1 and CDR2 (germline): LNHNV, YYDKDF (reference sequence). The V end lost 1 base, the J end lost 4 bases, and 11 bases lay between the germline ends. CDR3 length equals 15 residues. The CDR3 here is CATSRGYRDNQPQHF. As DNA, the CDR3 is TGTGCCACCAGCAGAGGTTACAGGGATAATCAGCCCCAGCATTTT.

The CDR3 sequence: CASSQTDGNTIYF. As DNA, the CDR3 is TGTGCCAGCAGCCAGACAGATGGAAACACCATATATTTT. This sequence joins TRBV7-6 and TRBJ1-3, with D maybe TRBD1 (5 bases). This CDR3 has 13 residues. Germline CDR1 and CDR2: SGHVS and FNYEAQ. V shed 5 bases and J shed 3 bases, with 8 bases lying between them.

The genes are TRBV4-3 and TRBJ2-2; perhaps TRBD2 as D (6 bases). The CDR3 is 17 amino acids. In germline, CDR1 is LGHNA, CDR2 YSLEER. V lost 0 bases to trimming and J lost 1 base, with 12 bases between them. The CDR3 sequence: CASSQDDRGRNTGELFF. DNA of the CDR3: TGCGCCAGCAGCCAAGATGATCGGGGGAGGAACACCGGGGAGCTGTTTTTT.

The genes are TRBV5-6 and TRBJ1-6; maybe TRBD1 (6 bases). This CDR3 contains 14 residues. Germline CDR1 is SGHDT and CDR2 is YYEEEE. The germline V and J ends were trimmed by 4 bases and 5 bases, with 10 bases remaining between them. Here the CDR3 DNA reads TGTGCCAGCAGCCCGGGACAACATAATTCACCCCTCCACTTT. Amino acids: CASSPGQHNSPLHF.

The CDR3 DNA reads as TGTGCCAGCAGCCCGGGGACTAGCGGGGCCTCCTACGAGCAGTACTTC. Its translation is CASSPGTSGASYEQYF. The chain links TRBV5-6 to TRBJ2-7; 13 nucleotides agree with TRBD2. Germline V gives CDR1 SGHDT, CDR2 YYEEEE. CDR3 length: 16 residues. V shed 4 bases and J 0 bases; nucleotides not matched to a gene: 4.

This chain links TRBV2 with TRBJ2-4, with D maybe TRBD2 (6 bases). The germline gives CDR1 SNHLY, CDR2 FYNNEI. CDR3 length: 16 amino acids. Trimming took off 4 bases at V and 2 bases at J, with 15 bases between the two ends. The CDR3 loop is CASSALRGTSKNIQYF. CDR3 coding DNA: TGTGCCAGCAGTGCCTTACGCGGGACCTCCAAAAACATTCAGTACTTC.

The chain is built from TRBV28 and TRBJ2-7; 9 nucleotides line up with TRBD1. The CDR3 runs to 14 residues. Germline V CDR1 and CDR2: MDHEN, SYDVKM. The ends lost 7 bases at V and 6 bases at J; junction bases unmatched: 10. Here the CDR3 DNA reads TGTGCCAGCATCCTCTCGGGACAGGGAAGCGAGCAGTACTTC. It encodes CASILSGQGSEQYF.

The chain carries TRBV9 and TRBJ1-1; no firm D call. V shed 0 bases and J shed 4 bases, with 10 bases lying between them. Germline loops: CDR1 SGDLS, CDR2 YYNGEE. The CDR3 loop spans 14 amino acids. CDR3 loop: CASSVEPGSTEAFF. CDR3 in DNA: TGTGCCAGCAGCGTAGAACCCGGGAGCACTGAAGCTTTCTTT.

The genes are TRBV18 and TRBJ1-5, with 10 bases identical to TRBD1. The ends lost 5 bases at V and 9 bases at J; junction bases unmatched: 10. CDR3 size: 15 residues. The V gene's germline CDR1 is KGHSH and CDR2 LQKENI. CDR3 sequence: CASSTTGTGVSPQHF. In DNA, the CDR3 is TGTGCCAGCTCAACTACCGGGACAGGGGTATCGCCCCAGCATTTT. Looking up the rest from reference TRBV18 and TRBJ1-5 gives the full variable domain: NAGVMQNPRHLVRRRGQEARLRCSPMKGHSHVYWYRQLPEEGLKFMVYLQKENIIDESGMPKERFSAEFPKEGPSILRIQQVVRGDSAAYFCASSTTGTGVSPQHFGDGTRLSIL.

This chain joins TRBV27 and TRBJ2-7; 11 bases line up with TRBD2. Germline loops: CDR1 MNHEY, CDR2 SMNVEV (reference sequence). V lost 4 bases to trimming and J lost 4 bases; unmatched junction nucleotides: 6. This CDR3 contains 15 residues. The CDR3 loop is CASSWNGLAGYEQYF. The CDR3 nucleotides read TGTGCCAGCAGTTGGAACGGACTAGCGGGTTACGAGCAGTACTTC.

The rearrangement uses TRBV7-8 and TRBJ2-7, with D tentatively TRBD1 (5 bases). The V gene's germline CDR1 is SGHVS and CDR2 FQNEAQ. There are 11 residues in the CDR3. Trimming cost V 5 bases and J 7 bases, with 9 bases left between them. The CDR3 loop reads CASSLRGEQYF. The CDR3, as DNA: TGTGCCAGCAGCCTAAGGGGTGAGCAGTACTTC.

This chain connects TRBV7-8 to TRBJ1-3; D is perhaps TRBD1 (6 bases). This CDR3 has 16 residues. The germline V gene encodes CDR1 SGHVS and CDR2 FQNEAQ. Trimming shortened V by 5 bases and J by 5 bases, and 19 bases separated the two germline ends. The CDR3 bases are TGTGCCAGCAGCCCGCTACAGGGCTGGGCTAGAAACACCATATATTTT. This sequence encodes CASSPLQGWARNTIYF.

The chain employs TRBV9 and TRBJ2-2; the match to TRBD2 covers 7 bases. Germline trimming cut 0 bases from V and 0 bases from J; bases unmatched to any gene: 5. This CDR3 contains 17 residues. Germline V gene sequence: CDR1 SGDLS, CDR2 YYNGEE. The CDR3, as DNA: TGTGCCAGCAGCGTAGCACTAGCGCCTTCGAACACCGGGGAGCTGTTTTTT. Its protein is CASSVALAPSNTGELFF.

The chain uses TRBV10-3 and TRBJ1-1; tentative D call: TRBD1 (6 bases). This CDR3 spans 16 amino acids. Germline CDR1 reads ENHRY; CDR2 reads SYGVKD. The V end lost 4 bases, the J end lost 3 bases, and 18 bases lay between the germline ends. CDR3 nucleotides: TGTGCCATCAGTGGGGGCAGGGGAGCCTTTGACACTGAAGCTTTCTTT. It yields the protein CAISGGRGAFDTEAFF.

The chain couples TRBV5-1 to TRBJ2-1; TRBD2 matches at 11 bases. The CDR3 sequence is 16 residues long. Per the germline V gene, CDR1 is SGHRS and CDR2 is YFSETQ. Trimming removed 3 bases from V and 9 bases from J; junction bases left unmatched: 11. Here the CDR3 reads CASSYLSGRALGEQFF. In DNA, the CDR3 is TGCGCCAGCAGCTACCTTAGCGGGAGGGCCCTCGGTGAGCAGTTCTTC.

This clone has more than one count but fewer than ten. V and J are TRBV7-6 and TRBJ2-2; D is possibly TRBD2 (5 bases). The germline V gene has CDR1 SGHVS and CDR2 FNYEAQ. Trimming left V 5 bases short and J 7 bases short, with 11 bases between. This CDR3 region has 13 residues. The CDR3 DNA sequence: TGTGCCAGCAGCCTCGATCGGGGCGGGGAGCTGTTTTTT. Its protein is CASSLDRGGELFF.

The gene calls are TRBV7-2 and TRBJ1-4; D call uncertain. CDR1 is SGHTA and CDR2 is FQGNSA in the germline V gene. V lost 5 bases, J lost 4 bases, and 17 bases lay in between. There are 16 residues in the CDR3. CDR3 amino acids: CASSRGLGRVNEKLFF. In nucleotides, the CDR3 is TGTGCCAGCAGCCGAGGACTCGGGCGGGTTAATGAAAAACTGTTTTTT.

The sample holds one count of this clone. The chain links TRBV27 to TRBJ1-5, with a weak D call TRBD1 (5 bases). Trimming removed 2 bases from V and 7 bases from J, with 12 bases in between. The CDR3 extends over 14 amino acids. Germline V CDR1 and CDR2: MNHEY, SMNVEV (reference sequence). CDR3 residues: CASSLGQGWQPQHF. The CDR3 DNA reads TGTGCCAGCAGTTTAGGCCAGGGTTGGCAGCCCCAGCATTTT.

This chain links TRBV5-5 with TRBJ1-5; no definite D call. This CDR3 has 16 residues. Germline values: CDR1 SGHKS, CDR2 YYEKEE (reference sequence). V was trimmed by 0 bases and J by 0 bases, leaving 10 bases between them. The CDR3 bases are TGTGCCAGCAGCTTGGCCTGGGAGCGTAGCAATCAGCCCCAGCATTTT. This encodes CASSLAWERSNQPQHF.

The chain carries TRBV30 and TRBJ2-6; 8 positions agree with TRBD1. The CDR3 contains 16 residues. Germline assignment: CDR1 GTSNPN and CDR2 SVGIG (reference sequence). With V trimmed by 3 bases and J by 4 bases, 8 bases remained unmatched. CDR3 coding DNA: TGTGCCTGGAGCAGGGACAGGACACGAGGGGCCAACGTCCTGACTTTC. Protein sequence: CAWSRDRTRGANVLTF. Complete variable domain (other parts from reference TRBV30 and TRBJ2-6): SQTIHQWPATLVQPVGSPLSLECTVEGTSNPNLYWYRQAAGRGLQLLFYSVGIGQISSEVPQNLSASRPQDRQFILSSKKLLLSDSGFYLCAWSRDRTRGANVLTFGAGSRLTVL.

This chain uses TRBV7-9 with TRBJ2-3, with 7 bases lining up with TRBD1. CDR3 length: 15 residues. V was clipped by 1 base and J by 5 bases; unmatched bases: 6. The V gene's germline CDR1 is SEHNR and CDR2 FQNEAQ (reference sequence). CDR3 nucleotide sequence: TGTGCCAGCAGCTTAGGTGACAGGGAAGTAGATACGCAGTATTTT. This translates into CASSLGDREVDTQYF. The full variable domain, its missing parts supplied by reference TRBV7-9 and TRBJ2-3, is DTGVSQNPRHKITKRGQNVTFRCDPISEHNRLYWYRQTLGQGPEFLTYFQNEAQLEKSRLLSDRFSAERPKGSFSTLEIQRTEQGDSAMYLCASSLGDREVDTQYFGPGTRLTVL.

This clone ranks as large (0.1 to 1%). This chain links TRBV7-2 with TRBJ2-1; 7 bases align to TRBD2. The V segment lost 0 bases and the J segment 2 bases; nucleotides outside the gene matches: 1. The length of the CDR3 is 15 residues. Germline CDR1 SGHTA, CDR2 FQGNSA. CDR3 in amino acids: CASSLASGAYNEQFF. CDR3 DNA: TGTGCCAGCAGCTTAGCCAGCGGGGCCTACAATGAGCAGTTCTTC.

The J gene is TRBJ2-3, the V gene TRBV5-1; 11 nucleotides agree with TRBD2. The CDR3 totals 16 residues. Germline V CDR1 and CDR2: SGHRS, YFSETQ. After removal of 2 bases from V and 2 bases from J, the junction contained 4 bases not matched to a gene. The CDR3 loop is CASSFGLAGNTDTQYF. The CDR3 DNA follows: TGCGCCAGCAGCTTCGGACTAGCGGGCAACACAGATACGCAGTATTTT.

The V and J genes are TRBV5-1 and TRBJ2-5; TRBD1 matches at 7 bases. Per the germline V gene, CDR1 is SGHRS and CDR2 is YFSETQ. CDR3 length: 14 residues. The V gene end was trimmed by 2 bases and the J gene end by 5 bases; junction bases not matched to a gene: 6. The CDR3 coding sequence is TGCGCCAGCAGCTTACCGGGACAGCCGGAGACCCAGTACTTC. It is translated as CASSLPGQPETQYF.

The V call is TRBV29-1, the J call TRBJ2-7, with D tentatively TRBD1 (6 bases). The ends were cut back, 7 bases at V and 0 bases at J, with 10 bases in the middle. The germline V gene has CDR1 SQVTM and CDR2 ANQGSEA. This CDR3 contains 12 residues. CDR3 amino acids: CSARQDSYEQYF. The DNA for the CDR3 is TGCAGCGCGCGACAGGACTCCTACGAGCAGTACTTC.

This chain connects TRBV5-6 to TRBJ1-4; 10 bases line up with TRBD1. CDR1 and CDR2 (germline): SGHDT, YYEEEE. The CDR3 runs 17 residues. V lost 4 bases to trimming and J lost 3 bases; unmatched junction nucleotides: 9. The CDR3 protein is CASSPRDRGGANEKLFF. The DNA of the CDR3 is TGTGCCAGCAGCCCGAGGGACAGGGGAGGCGCTAATGAAAAACTGTTTTTT.